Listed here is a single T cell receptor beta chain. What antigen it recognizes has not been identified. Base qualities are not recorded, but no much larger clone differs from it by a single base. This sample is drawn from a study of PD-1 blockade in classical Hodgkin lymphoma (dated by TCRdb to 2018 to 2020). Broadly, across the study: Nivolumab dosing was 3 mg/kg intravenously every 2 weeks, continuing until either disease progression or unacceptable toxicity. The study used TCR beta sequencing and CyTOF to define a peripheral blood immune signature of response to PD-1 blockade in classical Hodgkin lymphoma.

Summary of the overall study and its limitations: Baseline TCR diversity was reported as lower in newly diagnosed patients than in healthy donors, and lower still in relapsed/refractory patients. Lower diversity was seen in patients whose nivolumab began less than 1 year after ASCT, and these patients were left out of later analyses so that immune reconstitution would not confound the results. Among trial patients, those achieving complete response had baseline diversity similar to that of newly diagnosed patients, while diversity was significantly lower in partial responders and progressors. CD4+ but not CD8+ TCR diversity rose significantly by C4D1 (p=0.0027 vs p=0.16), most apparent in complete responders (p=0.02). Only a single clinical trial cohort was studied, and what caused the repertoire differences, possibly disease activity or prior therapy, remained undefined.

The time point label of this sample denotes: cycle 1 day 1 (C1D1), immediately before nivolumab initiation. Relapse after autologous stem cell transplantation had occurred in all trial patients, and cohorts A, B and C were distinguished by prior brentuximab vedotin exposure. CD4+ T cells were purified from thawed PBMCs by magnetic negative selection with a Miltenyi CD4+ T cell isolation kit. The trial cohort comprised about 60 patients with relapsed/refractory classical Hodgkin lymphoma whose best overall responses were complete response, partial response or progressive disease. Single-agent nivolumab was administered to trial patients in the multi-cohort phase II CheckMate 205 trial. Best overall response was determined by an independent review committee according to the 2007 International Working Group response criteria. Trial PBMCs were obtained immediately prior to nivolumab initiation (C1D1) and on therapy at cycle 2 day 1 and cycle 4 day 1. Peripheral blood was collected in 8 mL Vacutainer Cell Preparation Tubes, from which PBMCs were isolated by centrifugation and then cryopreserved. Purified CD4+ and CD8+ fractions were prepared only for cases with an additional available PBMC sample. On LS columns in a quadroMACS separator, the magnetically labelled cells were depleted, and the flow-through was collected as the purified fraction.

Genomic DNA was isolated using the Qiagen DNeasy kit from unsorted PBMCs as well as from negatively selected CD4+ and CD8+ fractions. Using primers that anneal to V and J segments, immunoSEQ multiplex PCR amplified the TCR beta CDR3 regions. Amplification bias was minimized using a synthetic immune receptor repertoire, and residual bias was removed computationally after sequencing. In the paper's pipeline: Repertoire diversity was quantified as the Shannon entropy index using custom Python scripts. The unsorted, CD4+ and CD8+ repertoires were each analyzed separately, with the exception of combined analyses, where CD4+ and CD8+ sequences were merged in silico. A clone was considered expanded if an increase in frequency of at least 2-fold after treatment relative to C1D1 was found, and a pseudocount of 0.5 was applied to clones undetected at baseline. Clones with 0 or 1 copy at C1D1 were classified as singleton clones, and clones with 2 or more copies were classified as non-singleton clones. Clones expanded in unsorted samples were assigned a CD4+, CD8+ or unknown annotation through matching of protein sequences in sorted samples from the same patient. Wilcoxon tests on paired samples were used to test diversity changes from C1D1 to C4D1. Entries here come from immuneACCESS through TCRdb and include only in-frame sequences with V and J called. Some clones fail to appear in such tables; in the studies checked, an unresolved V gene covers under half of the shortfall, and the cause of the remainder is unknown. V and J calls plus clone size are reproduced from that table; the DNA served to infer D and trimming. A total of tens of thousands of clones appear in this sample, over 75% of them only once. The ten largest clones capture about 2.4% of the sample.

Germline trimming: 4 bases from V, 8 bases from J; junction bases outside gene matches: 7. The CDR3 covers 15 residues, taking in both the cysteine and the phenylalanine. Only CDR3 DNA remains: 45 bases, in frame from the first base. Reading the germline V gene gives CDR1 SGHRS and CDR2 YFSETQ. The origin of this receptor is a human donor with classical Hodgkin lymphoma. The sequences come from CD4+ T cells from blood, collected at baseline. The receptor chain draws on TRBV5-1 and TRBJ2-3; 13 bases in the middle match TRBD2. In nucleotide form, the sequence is TGCGCCAGCAGCCCTACTAGCGGGAGGGGGAGTACGCAGTATTTT. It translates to CASSPTSGRGSTQYF.